The 9 T cell receptor beta chains below come from one sample, sequenced in a study of cytomegalovirus exposure and HLA in healthy donors. Sequencing used immunoSEQ multiplex PCR; TCRdb keeps in-frame clones, though not all of them. This table holds 65,000 to 95,000 clones, about 95% found once. Specimen: PBMCs. The receptors were gathered from a man aged 18-30 years in good health and CMV-seronegative.

This chain uses TRBV28 with TRBJ1-5; no definite D call. The CDR3 is 15 amino acids. Germline lookup yields CDR1 MDHEN and CDR2 SYDVKM. The germline V and J ends were trimmed by 4 bases and 2 bases, with 12 bases remaining between them. CDR3 residues: CASSSPSFGNQPQHF. DNA of the CDR3: TGTGCCAGCAGTTCCCCCTCCTTTGGCAATCAGCCCCAGCATTTT.

This clone was picked up one time. The rearrangement joins TRBV9 to TRBJ2-7; D might be TRBD2 (6 bases). Germline V CDR1 and CDR2: SGDLS, YYNGEE. The germline V and J ends were trimmed by 6 bases and 1 base, with 14 bases remaining between them. The CDR3 has 14 amino acids. The CDR3 is CASTAGLGSYEQYF. The CDR3 bases are TGTGCCAGCACGGCGGGGCTCGGGTCCTACGAGCAGTACTTC. Together with reference TRBV9 and TRBJ2-7, the CDR3 gives the full variable domain: DSGVTQTPKHLITATGQRVTLRCSPRSGDLSVYWYQQSLDQGLQFLIQYYNGEERAKGNILERFSAQQFPDLHSELNLSSLELGDSALYFCASTAGLGSYEQYFGPGTRLTVT.

V is TRBV27 and J is TRBJ2-3; maybe TRBD1 (6 bases). The CDR3 sequence is 15 residues long. Per the germline V gene, CDR1 is MNHEY and CDR2 is SMNVEV (reference sequence). The V end was cut by 4 bases, the J end by 2 bases, with 13 bases between. CDR3 amino acids: CASSSYRESTDTQYF. CDR3 nucleotides: TGTGCCAGCAGTTCCTACAGGGAGTCCACAGATACGCAGTATTTT.

The CDR3 reads CAISEGDSLNTEAFF. CDR3 in DNA: TGTGCCATCAGTGAGGGGGACAGTTTAAACACTGAAGCTTTCTTT. This chain connects TRBV10-3 to TRBJ1-1, with TRBD1 identical over 7 bases. J lost 2 bases, V lost 2 bases, and 5 bases had no gene match. This CDR3 spans 15 amino acids. Germline CDR1 ENHRY, CDR2 SYGVKD.

This clone appeared once. CDR3 sequence reads: CAARSNEQFF. Here the CDR3 DNA reads TGTGCTGCACGGAGTAATGAGCAGTTCTTC. The rearrangement joins TRBV6-1 to TRBJ2-1; D gene unclear. This CDR3 is built from 10 residues. The germline gives CDR1 MNHNS, CDR2 SASEGT.

The chain joins TRBV11-2 to TRBJ1-2; maybe TRBD1 (5 bases). Germline CDR1 and CDR2: SGHAT and FQNNGV. CDR3 length: 15 residues. Deletions cut 2 bases from V and 7 bases from J, with 17 bases between. CDR3 in amino acids: CASSLSSAGSSGYTF. Written as DNA, the CDR3 is TGTGCCAGCAGCTTATCCTCGGCAGGGTCGAGTGGCTACACCTTC.

V gene TRBV30 combines with J gene TRBJ1-1; D is undetermined. Germline CDR1 and CDR2: GTSNPN and SVGIG (reference sequence). V lost 0 bases and J 8 bases, leaving 19 bases between the germline ends. This CDR3 is built from 15 residues. In DNA, the CDR3 is TGTGCCTGGAGTGTAATTTCTACTCCCCAATGGGAAGCTTTCTTT. It translates to CAWSVISTPQWEAFF.

This clone was picked up one time. The chain links TRBV5-1 to TRBJ2-5; D unclear. Trimming took 0 bases from V and 2 from J, leaving 8 bases between them. The CDR3 contains 14 residues. Germline V CDR1 and CDR2: SGHRS, YFSETQ. CDR3 protein: CASSLVYGQETQYF. The CDR3 nucleotides read TGCGCCAGCAGCTTGGTGTACGGGCAAGAGACCCAGTACTTC.

The chain joins TRBV18 to TRBJ2-1; D is possibly TRBD2 (5 bases). This CDR3 region has 13 residues. CDR1 is KGHSH, CDR2 LQKENI, per germline. V was trimmed by 6 bases and J by 7 bases, leaving 13 bases between them. The CDR3, as DNA: TGTGCCAGCTCGCCCCCCGGGGATAATGAGCAGTTCTTC. Its translation is CASSPPGDNEQFF.